This TCR beta chain was recovered during a study of liver allograft versus peripheral blood T cells (dated by TCRdb to between 2020 and 2021). Regarding the complete study: The study compared T cell receptor repertoires found within transplanted livers against repertoires in the peripheral blood of liver transplant recipients.

About this clonotype: Its cognate antigen has yet to be identified. No much larger clonotype is one base removed from it; base qualities were not supplied.

The run used an Illumina MiSeq. The public reads were reprocessed in TCRdb via fastp at Q25 and MiXCR, keeping in-frame beta chains. Each CDR3 protein appears once, grouped with its most common genes and DNA. This sample holds under 3,500 distinct CDR3 sequences; just over 14% were observed only once. The ten largest clones represent more than 3% of the sample. Including cysteine and phenylalanine, the CDR3 has 17 amino acids. Only the CDR3 region is kept as DNA, spanning 51 bases read in frame from base 1. The junction shows trimming of 5 bases on V and 0 bases on J, and the gene matches do not reach 8 bases of it. CDR1 and CDR2 were assigned from the germline V gene (reference sequence) as SGHAT and FQDESV. Overall results and qualifications from the work: The T cell receptor repertoires within liver allografts were reported to be different from the T cell receptor repertoires detected in peripheral blood.

The rearrangement joined TRBV11-1 to TRBJ1-4; 8 bases in the junction line up with TRBD1. This TCR came from a human patient who had a liver transplant. Some T cells may originate with the graft donor following a transplant. The bases are TGTGCCAGCAGCCAAGATGGGACAGGAGCAACTAATGAAAAACTGTTTTTT. The resulting protein is CASSQDGTGATNEKLFF.